This TCR beta chain was obtained from a study of T-cell memory formation after mild COVID-19. A single record per CDR3 protein comes from TCRdb applying MiXCR to the 5' RACE reads. The sample has 150,000 to 200,000 distinct CDR3 sequences, roughly 15% seen once. The germline V gene has CDR1 DFQATT and CDR2 SNEGSKA (reference sequence). The CDR3 spans 16 residues. V was pared by 5 bases and J by 4 bases, with 18 bases between. Sequenced material: PBMCs or a T cell subset sorted from them (not recorded which). The chain couples TRBV20-1 to TRBJ1-6; D is ambiguous. This TCR was recovered from an adult woman who had mild COVID-19 (a few samples of this study predate the infection). Cell type and time point are not known. CDR3 in DNA: TGCAGTGCTGGGGATGTACGGGGAGGATATAATTCACCCCTCCACTTT. Residues: CSAGDVRGGYNSPLHF.